The source of this TCR beta chain is a study of OX40 agonist ivuxolimab in advanced cancers. Overall study results and limits: Low normalized clonal expansion also occurred in some nonresponding patients.

Assay: immunoSEQ multiplex PCR; the TCRdb copy retains only in-frame clones and omits some. The sample carries 65,000 to 80,000 clones, around 90% recorded once. V was clipped by 6 bases and J by 0 bases, with 11 bases between them. The CDR3 spans 14 residues. Germline V lookup: CDR1 MNHEY, CDR2 SMNVEV (reference sequence). A word on this clone: Its target is not known.

The specimen comprised CD4+ or CD8+ T cells sorted from blood, sampled in a trial of the OX40 agonist ivuxolimab. The TCR comes from an adult with an advanced solid tumor such as melanoma, head and neck, liver or kidney cancer. The V gene is TRBV27, the J gene TRBJ1-1; tentatively, D is TRBD1 (5 bases). The DNA for the CDR3 is TGTGCCAGCAGGTTGGGGGGATTGAACACTGAAGCTTTCTTT. This encodes CASRLGGLNTEAFF.